These 5 T cell receptor beta chains came from one sample sequenced in a study of T cell responses to AZD1222 COVID-19 vaccine. Clones were sequenced by immunoSEQ multiplex PCR, and TCRdb holds only the in-frame ones, with some missing. The profile shows fewer than 70,000 clones, around 90% of them singletons. The sequenced sample was peripheral blood, obtained on day 0 of AZD1222 vaccination. The receptors shown here come from an adult in good health.

As DNA, the CDR3 is TGCAGCGTGAGGATCAACACTGAAGCTTTCTTT. This gives the protein CSVRINTEAFF. The gene calls are TRBV29-1 and TRBJ1-1; D ambiguous. The CDR3 runs to 11 residues. V was shortened by 6 bases and J by 2 bases, with 7 bases between the two germline ends. CDR1 is SQVTM and CDR2 is ANQGSEA in the germline V gene.

This chain links TRBV6-6 with TRBJ1-2; TRBD1 aligns across 7 bases. V was clipped by 6 bases and J by 6 bases; unmatched bases: 13. Germline V gene sequence: CDR1 MNHNY, CDR2 SVGAGI (reference sequence). CDR3 length equals 15 residues. Written as DNA, the CDR3 is TGTGCCAGCAGATGGACAGTGAGGGGGCCACATGGCTACACCTTC. Its translation is CASRWTVRGPHGYTF.

The chain couples TRBV2 to TRBJ1-6, with TRBD1 identical over 7 bases. From germline, CDR1 is SNHLY and CDR2 FYNNEI. V lost 6 bases, J lost 8 bases, and 4 bases stayed unmatched. CDR3 size: 13 residues. For the CDR3, the DNA is TGTGCCAGCAGGGGACAGTGGGATTCACCCCTCCACTTT. Its translation is CASRGQWDSPLHF. Complete variable domain (other parts from reference TRBV2 and TRBJ1-6): EPEVTQTPSHQVTQMGQEVILRCVPISNHLYFYWYRQILGQKVEFLVSFYNNEISEKSEIFDDQFSVERPDGSNFTLKIRSTKLEDSAMYFCASRGQWDSPLHFGNGTRLTVT.

The chain combines TRBV6-1 with TRBJ1-5, with TRBD1 identical over 8 bases. Germline V gene sequence: CDR1 MNHNS, CDR2 SASEGT. V was pared by 6 bases and J by 5 bases, with 3 bases of the junction left unmatched. The CDR3 is 13 residues long. This chain's CDR3 is CASRDRADQPQHF. CDR3 nucleotides: TGTGCCAGCAGGGACAGGGCGGATCAGCCCCAGCATTTT.

This clone has more than one count but fewer than ten. The V call is TRBV5-5, the J call TRBJ1-3; D gene unclear. Germline CDR1 is SGHKS and CDR2 is YYEKEE (reference sequence). Trimming pared 6 bases from V and 0 bases from J, leaving 13 bases between. CDR3 length: 15 amino acids. This CDR3 is CASNSGGVSGNTIYF. DNA for the CDR3: TGTGCCAGCAACTCCGGTGGGGTCTCTGGAAACACCATATATTTT.